Shown below are 11 T cell receptor beta chains from a single sample sequenced in a study of cytomegalovirus exposure and HLA in healthy donors. PCR amplification relied on 60 Vbeta primers (plus 13 Jbeta primers). Produced via immunoSEQ multiplex PCR; TCRdb's table is partial and in-frame only. The sample has around 150,000 clones; approximately 80% are singletons. The material sequenced was PBMCs. These receptor sequences come from a male donor in good health and CMV-seronegative.

The chain's CDR3 is CASSLRGTNYGYTF. For the CDR3, the DNA is TGTGCCAGCAGTTTAAGGGGCACTAACTATGGCTACACCTTC. This chain joins TRBV27 and TRBJ1-2; D possibly corresponds to TRBD1 (5 bases). Trimming shortened V by 2 bases and J by 0 bases, and 7 bases separated the two germline ends. CDR3 length: 14 amino acids. Germline values: CDR1 MNHEY, CDR2 SMNVEV (reference sequence).

This sequence joins TRBV11-2 and TRBJ1-6; possible D gene TRBD1, 5 bases. V lost 5 bases and J lost 10, with 15 bases in between. The CDR3 is made up of 14 amino acids. CDR1 SGHAT and CDR2 FQNNGV come from the germline V gene. The CDR3 DNA sequence: TGTGCCAGCAGCCTGGAGGGGATCTTGTCACCCCTCCACTTT. This gives the protein CASSLEGILSPLHF.

The V call is TRBV19, the J call TRBJ1-5, with a possible D match to TRBD1 (5 bases). The germline gives CDR1 LNHDA, CDR2 SQIVND (reference sequence). The CDR3 length is 15 residues. V lost 3 bases to trimming and J lost 2 bases, with 11 bases between them. CDR3 in DNA: TGTGCCAGTAGTATTTGGGGGGGTGGCAATCAGCCCCAGCATTTT. Translated: CASSIWGGGNQPQHF.

This chain links TRBV2 with TRBJ2-3; 7 bases agree with TRBD1. The CDR3 runs 14 residues. J was trimmed by 0 bases and V by 6 bases; bases with no gene match: 3. Germline CDR1 SNHLY, CDR2 FYNNEI. This chain's CDR3 is CASSRQGSTDTQYF. The CDR3 DNA reads TGTGCCAGCAGCCGACAGGGTAGCACAGATACGCAGTATTTT.

The chain combines TRBV6-5 with TRBJ1-5; TRBD1 is a possible D gene (6 bases). Trimming left V 6 bases short and J 3 bases short, with 12 bases between. The CDR3 extends over 14 amino acids. Germline CDR1 MNHEY, CDR2 SVGAGI. The CDR3 sequence: CASRPGEHNQPQHF. Written as DNA, the CDR3 is TGTGCCAGCAGACCAGGGGAACACAATCAGCCCCAGCATTTT.

The V call is TRBV10-2, the J call TRBJ1-2; 9 nucleotides agree with TRBD1. After removal of 7 bases from V and 3 bases from J, the junction contained 9 bases not matched to a gene. The CDR3 totals 15 residues. Per the germline V gene, CDR1 is WSHSY and CDR2 is SAAADI. The CDR3 region is CASNGGTGRDYGYTF. The CDR3 DNA follows: TGCGCCAGCAACGGAGGGACAGGGCGAGACTATGGCTACACCTTC.

This clone was seen a handful of times. This rearrangement joins TRBV28 to TRBJ1-4; 7 bases agree with TRBD1. J was trimmed by 4 bases and V by 5 bases; bases with no gene match: 13. The germline V gene has CDR1 MDHEN and CDR2 SYDVKM. The CDR3 loop spans 17 amino acids. CDR3 in amino acids: CASSQTNLGQNNEKLFF. The DNA for the CDR3 is TGTGCCAGCAGTCAGACCAACTTGGGACAGAATAATGAAAAACTGTTTTTT. The full variable domain, in which reference TRBV28 and TRBJ1-4 provide the parts outside the CDR3, is DVKVTQSSRYLVKRTGEKVFLECVQDMDHENMFWYRQDPGLGLRLIYFSYDVKMKEKGDIPEGYSVSREKKERFSLILESASTNQTSMYLCASSQTNLGQNNEKLFFGSGTQLSVL.

The chain combines TRBV7-9 with TRBJ2-7; a possible D gene is TRBD1 (6 bases). The length of the CDR3 is 16 residues. V shed 0 bases and J shed 0 bases, with 12 bases lying between them. CDR1 and CDR2 (germline): SEHNR, FQNEAQ (reference sequence). CDR3 bases: TGTGCCAGCAGCTTAGCGCAGGGGTGGGGCTCCTACGAGCAGTACTTC. Protein sequence: CASSLAQGWGSYEQYF.

V usage is TRBV6-5 and J usage is TRBJ2-1; 13 nucleotides match TRBD2. With 4 bases clipped from V and 4 bases from J, the junction kept 4 bases outside the gene matches. CDR3 size: 16 residues. In germline, CDR1 is MNHEY, CDR2 SVGAGI. The CDR3: CASSLLAGGFYNEQFF. The CDR3 coding sequence is TGTGCCAGCAGTTTACTAGCGGGGGGGTTTTACAATGAGCAGTTCTTC.

V and J are TRBV2 and TRBJ1-1; D not resolved. The length of the CDR3 is 13 residues. In germline, CDR1 is SNHLY, CDR2 FYNNEI. V was cut by 5 bases and J by 4 bases, with 11 bases left in between. The DNA of the CDR3 is TGTGCCAGCAGTCGGACTGAAGGCACTGAAGCTTTCTTT. Translating gives CASSRTEGTEAFF. The whole variable domain, remainder taken from reference TRBV2 and TRBJ1-1, is EPEVTQTPSHQVTQMGQEVILRCVPISNHLYFYWYRQILGQKVEFLVSFYNNEISEKSEIFDDQFSVERPDGSNFTLKIRSTKLEDSAMYFCASSRTEGTEAFFGQGTRLTVV.

This clone appeared once. The chain carries TRBV14 and TRBJ1-6, with a tentative D call TRBD1 (5 bases). The CDR3 has 14 amino acids. Trimming shortened V by 5 bases and J by 10 bases, and 15 bases separated the two germline ends. Germline CDR1 is SGHDN and CDR2 is FVKESK. CDR3 in DNA: TGTGCCAGCAGCGATCCAGGGTTGAGATCACCCCTCCACTTT. Translation: CASSDPGLRSPLHF.